The table lists the clone carrying this T cell receptor beta chain with a few counts. The antigen is not known. A universal primer site was added by template switching, and unique molecular identifiers were carried by the cDNA. TCRdb called the 5' RACE reads again in MiXCR, with one record for every CDR3 protein. The sample carries 350,000 to 450,000 distinct CDR3 sequences, around 20% recorded once. This record belongs to a study of identical twins. General study points: Alpha sequences that were out-of-frame and twin-shared showed an excess of low generation probability.

Germline values: CDR1 MGHDK, CDR2 SYGVNS. The CDR3 runs to 14 residues. Trimming left V 5 bases short and J 5 bases short, with 15 bases between. The chain joins TRBV25-1 to TRBJ1-2; no reliable D call. The sequence was collected from a man aged 50 or older in good health. The sequenced sample consisted of naive T cells sorted from blood. The CDR3 DNA reads TGTGCCAGCAGTACCCTGACGGAAGGGTATGGCTACACCTTC. Amino acid sequence: CASSTLTEGYGYTF.